This T cell receptor beta chain emerged from a study of OX40 agonist ivuxolimab in advanced cancers. About the research overall: Ivuxolimab, an antibody acting as an agonist of OX40 (CD134), was used to treat patients. Age averaged about 60 years (range about 23 to 85), and approximately 80% were male.

TCRdb's table, derived via immunoSEQ multiplex PCR, lists solely in-frame clones and lacks some. Of over 50,000 clones in the sample, 75% to 90% were seen once. As for this clone: Its antigen remains unidentified.

The cohort excluded patients with autoimmune disease history or systemic immunosuppression. Germline lookup yields CDR1 SGHVS and CDR2 FQNEAQ. This CDR3 contains 13 residues. Trimming stripped 8 bases from V and 0 bases from J, with 10 bases between. Notes on the study in general: Within 6 weeks, CD4+ and CD8+ blood T cells expanded clonally at 0.1 to 3.0 mg/kg.

The sequence came from an adult with an advanced solid tumor such as melanoma, head and neck, liver or kidney cancer. The rearrangement joins TRBV7-8 to TRBJ2-5; unclear D gene. Sequencing was performed on CD4+ or CD8+ T cells sorted from blood, taken in a trial of the OX40 agonist ivuxolimab. The CDR3 region has the DNA TGTGCCAGCGGCGGCCGCTACCAAGAGACCCAGTACTTC. This translates into CASGGRYQETQYF.